One and the same sample provided the 14 T cell receptor beta chains below, sequenced in a study of T cells in women clearing cervical HPV infection. Here immunoSEQ multiplex PCR was the method, and the copy in TCRdb shows in-frame clones only, minus some. The ten top clones account for 9.5% to 15%, within a sample of roughly 22,000 clones. The specimen was blood buffy coat. Receptor source: a woman between 18 and 70 years old with a cervical HPV16 infection that either progressed to CIN3+ or cleared (not recorded which).

On this clone: The read is 3 residues too short to cover the CDR3 end, so that end is filled in from the germline J gene. The chain is built from TRBV13 and TRBJ1-2; 7 bases are a match to TRBD1. CDR1 is PRHDT and CDR2 is FYEKMQ in the germline V gene (reference sequence). This CDR3 contains 14 residues. J was trimmed by 2 bases and V by 5 bases; bases with no gene match: 5. This CDR3 is CASSLRGQNYGYTF. Partial CDR3 DNA: TGTGCCAGCAGCCTACGGGGACAGAACTATGGC.

Details on this clone: The sequence runs out 3 residues before the end of the CDR3; the remainder is reconstructed from the germline J gene. The chain is built from TRBV7-6 and TRBJ1-5; no reliable D call. This CDR3 has 15 amino acids. Germline values: CDR1 SGHVS, CDR2 FNYEAQ. Deletions cut 1 base from V and 3 bases from J, with 10 bases between. CDR3 loop: CASSLDSGPNQPQHF. CDR3 DNA (partial): TGTGCCAGCAGCTTAGACAGTGGTCCCAATCAGCCC.

In terms of frequency, this clone is medium-sized (0.01 to 0.1%). At one end, the junction sequence differs from germline, possibly due to a read error. The sequenced fragment ends 3 residues before the CDR3 boundary, so the rest is inferred from the germline J gene. The V and J genes are TRBV10-3 and TRBJ2-1; tentative D call: TRBD1 (5 bases). The CDR3 is made up of 22 amino acids. CDR1 is ENHRY, CDR2 SYGVKD, per germline. CDR3 in amino acids: CDIGPKEPDSFLSRKRLNEQFF. Incomplete CDR3 DNA: TGTGACATCGGCCCAAAAGAACCCGACAGCTTTCTATCTCGTAAGCGCCTTAATGAG.

CDR3 in amino acids: CASSQDSTYDYTF. The CDR3 bases that were read are TGTGCCAGCAGCCAGGACAGCACCTACGAC. The rearrangement uses TRBV7-9 and TRBJ1-2, with D possibly TRBD1 on 6 matching bases. Read sequence stops 3 residues before the CDR3 end, and the germline J gene provides the missing end. In germline, CDR1 is SEHNR, CDR2 FQNEAQ (reference sequence). CDR3 length: 13 amino acids.

Worth noting for this clone: One end of the junction varies from germline; a read error may be responsible. The read terminates 3 residues ahead of where the CDR3 ends, so the germline J gene completes it. The sample carries other DNA sequences with the same CDR3. The rearrangement uses TRBV20-1 and TRBJ1-6; D gene uncertain. Germline V CDR1 and CDR2: DFQATT, SNEGSKA (reference sequence). The CDR3 contains 15 residues. The covered CDR3 bases are TGCAGTGCTAGCCTATTAGAAACCTATAATTCGCCC. This sequence encodes CSASLLETYNSP. The whole CDR3 is CSASLLETYNSPLHF.

Note on this clone: The read gets to within 3 residues of the CDR3 end, and the germline J gene fills in the rest. This chain connects TRBV7-2 to TRBJ2-1, with D tentatively TRBD2 (6 bases). V lost 1 base to trimming and J lost 4 bases, with 11 bases between them. The CDR3 contains 15 residues. From germline, CDR1 is SGHTA and CDR2 FQGNSA. The CDR3 sequence is CASSLGRGAYNEQFF. Incomplete CDR3 DNA: TGTGCCAGCAGCTTAGGACGCGGGGCGTACAATGAG.

The CDR3 spells CSALLTSSGANVLTF. CDR3 bases read: TGCAGTGCCCTGTTAACTAGCTCTGGGGCCAACGTC. This chain links TRBV20-1 with TRBJ2-6; D is possibly TRBD2 (5 bases). The sequenced fragment ends 3 residues before the CDR3 boundary, so the rest is inferred from the germline J gene. Germline V lookup: CDR1 DFQATT, CDR2 SNEGSKA (reference sequence). The CDR3 is 15 residues long. Trimming cost V 6 bases and J 0 bases, with 12 bases left between them.

Comments on this clone: The CDR3 end is not reached by the read, which stops 3 residues before it; the germline J gene fills it in. V usage is TRBV6-4 and J usage is TRBJ1-5; unclear D gene. CDR3 length: 15 residues. V dropped 6 bases and J dropped 3 bases, with 15 bases sitting between them. CDR1 MRHNA and CDR2 SNTAGT come from the germline V gene. The CDR3 sequence: CASSPRADLNQPQHF. The DNA read from the CDR3 is TGTGCCAGCAGCCCGAGGGCAGATCTCAATCAGCCC.

Note on this clone: With the read ending 3 residues before the CDR3 end, the germline J gene is used to fill in that end. The chain carries TRBV7-2 and TRBJ2-5; D unclear. CDR1 and CDR2 from the germline V gene are SGHTA and FQGNSA. CDR3 length: 15 residues. V lost 2 bases to trimming and J lost 2 bases, with 12 bases between them. The part of the CDR3 DNA that was read is TGTGCCAGCAGCTTAAGTTCCCAGCGTCAAGAGACC. It yields the protein CASSLSSQRQET. The complete CDR3 protein is CASSLSSQRQETQYF.

As to this clone: At one end the junction does not follow the germline gene, possibly because of a read error. The CDR3 end falls 3 residues outside the read, so it is completed with the germline J gene. J is TRBJ2-7 and V is TRBV27, with TRBD2 matching 7 bases. Looked up from germline, CDR1 is MNHEY and CDR2 is SMNVEV (reference sequence). This CDR3 contains 14 residues. The CDR3 protein is CASGFVAGSYEQYF. The DNA read from the CDR3 is TGTGCCAGCGGTTTTGTAGCGGGCTCCTACGAG.

Comment on this clone: From the germline J gene comes the end of the CDR3, since the read stops 3 residues before it. This chain uses TRBV19 with TRBJ2-3; 8 bases line up with TRBD2. Germline CDR1 LNHDA, CDR2 SQIVND (reference sequence). This CDR3 region has 17 residues. The CDR3 DNA, read in part, is TGTGCCAGTAGTCCGATCCGGGGGGGAAGTAGCAATCAGCCG. It codes for CASSPIRGGSSNQP. In full, the CDR3 reads CASSPIRGGSSNQPQYF.

By frequency, this clone registers medium-sized (0.01 to 0.1%). The read is 3 residues too short to cover the CDR3 end, so that end is filled in from the germline J gene. This chain joins TRBV18 and TRBJ2-2, with 9 bases matching TRBD1. The J segment lost 1 base and the V segment lost 1 base, leaving 7 bases of the junction unmatched. This CDR3 region has 18 residues. Germline CDR1 and CDR2: KGHSH and LQKENI. The sequenced CDR3 bases are TGTGCCAGCTCACCACGTCTAGTGACAGGGGGGAACACCGGGGAG. Protein: CASSPRLVTGGNTGE. The whole CDR3 reads CASSPRLVTGGNTGELFF.

To note about this clone: The CDR3 extends 3 residues past the end of the read, so its final part is completed from the germline J gene. Within the sample, other DNA sequences also encode this same CDR3. The chain couples TRBV5-1 to TRBJ1-2; 8 nucleotides agree with TRBD1. The CDR3 is 15 amino acids. V lost 0 bases, J lost 6 bases, and 7 bases stayed unmatched. CDR1 is SGHRS, CDR2 YFSETQ, per germline. Incomplete CDR3 DNA: TGCGCCAGCAGCTTGGGACCCCAGGGGGCGGATGGC. It encodes CASSLGPQGADG. The whole CDR3 sequence reads CASSLGPQGADGYTF.

This clone is called medium-sized based on its frequency. Sequencing ends 3 residues short of the CDR3 end; the germline J gene provides the rest. V and J are TRBV12-3 or TRBV12-4 and TRBJ2-4; 14 bases align to TRBD2. The CDR3 consists of 19 residues. The CDR3 DNA, read in part, is TGTGCCAGCAGTTTCCAACCCGGGACTAGCGGGGGCATATTCCCAATT. Protein product: CASSFQPGTSGGIFPI. The CDR3 as a whole reads CASSFQPGTSGGIFPIQYF.